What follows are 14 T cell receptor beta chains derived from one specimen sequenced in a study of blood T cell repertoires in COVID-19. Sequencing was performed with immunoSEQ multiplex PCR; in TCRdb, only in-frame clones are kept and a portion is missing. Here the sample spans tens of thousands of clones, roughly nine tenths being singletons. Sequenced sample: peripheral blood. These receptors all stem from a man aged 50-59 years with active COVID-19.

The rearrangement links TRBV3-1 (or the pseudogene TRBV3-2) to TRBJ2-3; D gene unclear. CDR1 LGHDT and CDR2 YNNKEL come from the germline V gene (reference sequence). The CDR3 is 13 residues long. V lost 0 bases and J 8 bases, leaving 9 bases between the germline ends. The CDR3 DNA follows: TGTGCCAGCAGCCAAGATGTAACGGGTACGCAGTATTTT. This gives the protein CASSQDVTGTQYF.

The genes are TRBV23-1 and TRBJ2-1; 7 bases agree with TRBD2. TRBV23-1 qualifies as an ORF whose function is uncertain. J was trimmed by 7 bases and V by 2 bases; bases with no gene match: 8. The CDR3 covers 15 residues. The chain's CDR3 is CASSQRGEELNEQFF. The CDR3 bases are TGCGCCAGCAGTCAACGGGGGGAAGAGCTGAATGAGCAGTTCTTC.

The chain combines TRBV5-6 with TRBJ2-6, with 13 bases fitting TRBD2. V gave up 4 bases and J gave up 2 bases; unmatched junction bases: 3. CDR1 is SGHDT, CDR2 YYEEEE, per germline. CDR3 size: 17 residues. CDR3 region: CASSRTSGRAGANVLTF. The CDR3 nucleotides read TGTGCCAGCAGCAGAACTAGCGGGAGGGCTGGGGCCAACGTCCTGACTTTC.

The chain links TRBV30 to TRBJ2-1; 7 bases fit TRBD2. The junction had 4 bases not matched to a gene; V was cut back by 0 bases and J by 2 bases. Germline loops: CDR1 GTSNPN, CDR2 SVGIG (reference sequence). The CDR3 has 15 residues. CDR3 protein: CAWSVSLAAYNEQFF. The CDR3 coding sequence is TGTGCCTGGAGTGTATCGCTAGCGGCCTACAATGAGCAGTTCTTC.

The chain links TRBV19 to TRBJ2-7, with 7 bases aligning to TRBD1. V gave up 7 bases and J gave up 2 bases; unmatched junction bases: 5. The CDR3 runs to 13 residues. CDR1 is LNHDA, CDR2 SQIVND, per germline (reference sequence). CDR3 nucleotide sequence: TGTGCCAGTACCACAGGGGACACCTACGAGCAGTACTTC. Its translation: CASTTGDTYEQYF.

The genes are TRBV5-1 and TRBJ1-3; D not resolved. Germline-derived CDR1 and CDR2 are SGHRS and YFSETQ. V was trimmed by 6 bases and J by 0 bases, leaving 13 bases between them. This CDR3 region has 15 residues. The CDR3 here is CASMNSPFSGNTIYF. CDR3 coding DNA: TGCGCCAGCATGAACAGTCCGTTCTCTGGAAACACCATATATTTT.

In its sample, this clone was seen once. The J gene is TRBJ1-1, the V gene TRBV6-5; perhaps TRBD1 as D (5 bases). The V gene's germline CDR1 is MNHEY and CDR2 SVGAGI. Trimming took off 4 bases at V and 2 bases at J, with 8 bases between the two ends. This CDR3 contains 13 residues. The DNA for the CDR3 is TGTGCCAGCAGTTTCAGGGTTAACACTGAAGCTTTCTTT. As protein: CASSFRVNTEAFF.

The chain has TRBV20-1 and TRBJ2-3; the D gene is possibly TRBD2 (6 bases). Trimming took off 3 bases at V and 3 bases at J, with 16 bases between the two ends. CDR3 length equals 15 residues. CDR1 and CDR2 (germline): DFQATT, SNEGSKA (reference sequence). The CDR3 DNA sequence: TGCAGTGCTAGTTTAAGGGAGGTGCCAACAGATACGCAGTATTTT. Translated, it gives CSASLREVPTDTQYF.

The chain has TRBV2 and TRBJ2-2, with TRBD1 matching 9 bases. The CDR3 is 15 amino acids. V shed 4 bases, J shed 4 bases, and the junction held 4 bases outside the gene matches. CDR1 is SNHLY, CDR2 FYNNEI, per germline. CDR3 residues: CASSGTGVVTGELFF. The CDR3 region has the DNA TGTGCCAGCAGTGGGACAGGGGTGGTCACCGGGGAGCTGTTTTTT.

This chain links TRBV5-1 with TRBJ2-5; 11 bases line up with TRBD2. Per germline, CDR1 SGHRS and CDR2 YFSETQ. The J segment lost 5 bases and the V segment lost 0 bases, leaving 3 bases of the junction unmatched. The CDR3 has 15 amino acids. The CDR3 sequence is CASSLDPSGRETQYF. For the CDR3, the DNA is TGCGCCAGCAGCTTGGACCCTAGCGGGAGGGAGACCCAGTACTTC.

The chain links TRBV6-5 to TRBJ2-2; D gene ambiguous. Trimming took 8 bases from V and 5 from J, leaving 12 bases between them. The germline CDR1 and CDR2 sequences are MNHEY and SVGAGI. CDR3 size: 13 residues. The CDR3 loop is CASRLGLTGELFF. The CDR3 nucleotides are TGTGCCAGCCGGCTCGGGTTGACCGGGGAGCTGTTTTTT.

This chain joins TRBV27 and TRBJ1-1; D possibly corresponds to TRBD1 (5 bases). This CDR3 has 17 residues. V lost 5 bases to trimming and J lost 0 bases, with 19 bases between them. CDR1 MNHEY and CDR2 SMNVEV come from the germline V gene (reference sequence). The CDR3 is CASSPSGGTPVNTEAFF. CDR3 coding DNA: TGTGCCAGCAGTCCCTCGGGGGGGACCCCGGTGAACACTGAAGCTTTCTTT.

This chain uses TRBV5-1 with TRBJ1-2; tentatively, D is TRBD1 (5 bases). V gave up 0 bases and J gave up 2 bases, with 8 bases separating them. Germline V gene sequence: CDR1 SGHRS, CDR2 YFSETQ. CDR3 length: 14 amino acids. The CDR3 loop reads CASSLEGRNYGYTF. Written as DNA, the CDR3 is TGCGCCAGCAGCTTGGAGGGGAGGAACTATGGCTACACCTTC.

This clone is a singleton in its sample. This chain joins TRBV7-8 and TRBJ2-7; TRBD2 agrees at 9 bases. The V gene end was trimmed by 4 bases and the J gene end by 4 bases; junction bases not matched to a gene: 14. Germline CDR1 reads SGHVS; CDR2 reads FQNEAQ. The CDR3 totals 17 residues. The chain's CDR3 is CASSSIPGTSLPYEQYF. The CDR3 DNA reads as TGTGCCAGCAGCTCTATCCCCGGGACTAGCCTTCCATACGAGCAGTACTTC. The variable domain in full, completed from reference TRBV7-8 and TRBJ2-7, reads GAGVSQSPRYKVAKRGQDVALRCDPISGHVSLFWYQQALGQGPEFLTYFQNEAQLDKSGLPSDRFFAERPEGSVSTLKIQRTQQEDSAVYLCASSSIPGTSLPYEQYFGPGTRLTVT.